At least ten counts were recorded for the clone carrying this T cell receptor (beta chain). Its target is unknown. These data originate in a study of breast tumors, draining lymph nodes, adjacent tissues. CDR1 and CDR2 (germline): LNHNV, YYDKDF (reference sequence). The CDR3 totals 13 residues. V shed 0 bases and J shed 4 bases, with 6 bases lying between them. MiXCR, applied by TCRdb to the multiplex PCR reads, yields one record per CDR3 protein. The sample carries approximately 60,000 distinct CDR3 sequences, approximately 54% recorded once. Study results and caveats: Tumor TCR diversity was below lymph nodes but above nontumor tissue.

Sequencing used breast tumor tissue. The chain joins TRBV15 to TRBJ1-2; D remains ambiguous. This clonotype originated in a female donor with breast cancer. Some clones in this sample may be carry-over from other donors' samples. The CDR3 DNA follows: TGTGCCACCAGCAGAGATGACCTCTATGGCTACACCTTC. This encodes CATSRDDLYGYTF.